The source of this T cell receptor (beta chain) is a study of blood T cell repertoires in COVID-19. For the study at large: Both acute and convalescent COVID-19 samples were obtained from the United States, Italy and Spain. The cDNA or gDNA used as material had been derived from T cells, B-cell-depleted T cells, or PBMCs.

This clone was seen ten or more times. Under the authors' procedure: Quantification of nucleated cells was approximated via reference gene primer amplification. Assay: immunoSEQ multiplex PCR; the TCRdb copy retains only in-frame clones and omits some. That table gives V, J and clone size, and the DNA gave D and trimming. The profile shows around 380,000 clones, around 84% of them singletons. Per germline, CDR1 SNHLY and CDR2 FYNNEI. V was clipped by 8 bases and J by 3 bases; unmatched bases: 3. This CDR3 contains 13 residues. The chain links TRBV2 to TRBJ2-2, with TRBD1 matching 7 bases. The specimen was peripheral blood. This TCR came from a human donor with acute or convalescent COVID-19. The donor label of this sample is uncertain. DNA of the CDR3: TGTGCCAGCGGAGACAGGGACACCGGGGAGCTGTTTTTT. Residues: CASGDRDTGELFF.